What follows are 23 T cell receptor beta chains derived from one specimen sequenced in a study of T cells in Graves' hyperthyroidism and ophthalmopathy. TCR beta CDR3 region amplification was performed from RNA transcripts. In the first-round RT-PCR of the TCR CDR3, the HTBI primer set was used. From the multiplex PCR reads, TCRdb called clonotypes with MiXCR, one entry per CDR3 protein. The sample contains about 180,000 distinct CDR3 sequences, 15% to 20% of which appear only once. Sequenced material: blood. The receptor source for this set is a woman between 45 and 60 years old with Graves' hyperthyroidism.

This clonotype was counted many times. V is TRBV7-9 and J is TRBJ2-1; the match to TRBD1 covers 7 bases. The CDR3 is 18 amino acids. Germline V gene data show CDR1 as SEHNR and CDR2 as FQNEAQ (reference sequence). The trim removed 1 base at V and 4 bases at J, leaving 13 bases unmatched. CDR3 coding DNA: TGTGCCAGCAGCTTAGATAGTGGTCTGGGACAGCGTTACAATGAGCAGTTCTTC. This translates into CASSLDSGLGQRYNEQFF.

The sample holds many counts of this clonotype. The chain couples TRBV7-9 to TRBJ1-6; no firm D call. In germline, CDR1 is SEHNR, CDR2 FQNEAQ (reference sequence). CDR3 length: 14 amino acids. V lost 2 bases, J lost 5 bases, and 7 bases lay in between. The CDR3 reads CASSLMENNSPLHF. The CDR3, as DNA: TGTGCCAGCAGCTTAATGGAAAATAATTCACCCCTCCACTTT.

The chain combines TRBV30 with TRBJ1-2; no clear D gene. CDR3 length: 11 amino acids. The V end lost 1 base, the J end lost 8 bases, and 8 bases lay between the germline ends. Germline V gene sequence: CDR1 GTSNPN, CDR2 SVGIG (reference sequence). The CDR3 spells CAWSGSKGYTF. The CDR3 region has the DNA TGTGCCTGGAGTGGGAGCAAGGGCTACACCTTC.

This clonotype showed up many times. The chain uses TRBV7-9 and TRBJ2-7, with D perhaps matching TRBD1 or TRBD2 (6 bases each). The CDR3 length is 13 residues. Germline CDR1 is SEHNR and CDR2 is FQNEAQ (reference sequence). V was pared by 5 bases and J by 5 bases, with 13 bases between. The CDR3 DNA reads TGTGCCAGCAGCCTCTCCGGGGGCCACGAGCAGTACTTC. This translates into CASSLSGGHEQYF.

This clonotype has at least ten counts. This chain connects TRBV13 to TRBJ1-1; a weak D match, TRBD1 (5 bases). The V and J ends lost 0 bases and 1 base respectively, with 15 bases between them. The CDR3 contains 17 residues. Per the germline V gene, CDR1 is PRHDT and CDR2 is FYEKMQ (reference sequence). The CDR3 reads CASSLGHSGHQNTEAFF. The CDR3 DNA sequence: TGTGCCAGCAGCTTAGGCCATAGCGGACACCAGAACACTGAAGCTTTCTTT. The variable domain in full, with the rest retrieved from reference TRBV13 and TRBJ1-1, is AAGVIQSPRHLIKEKRETATLKCYPIPRHDTVYWYQQGPGQDPQFLISFYEKMQSDKGSIPDRFSAQQFSDYHSELNMSSLELGDSALYFCASSLGHSGHQNTEAFFGQGTRLTVV.

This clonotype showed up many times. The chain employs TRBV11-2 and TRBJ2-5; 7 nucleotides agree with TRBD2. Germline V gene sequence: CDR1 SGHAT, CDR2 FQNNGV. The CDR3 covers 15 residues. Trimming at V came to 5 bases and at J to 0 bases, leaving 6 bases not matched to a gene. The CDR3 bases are TGTGCCAGCAGCCAGATCGGGGGGTACCAAGAGACCCAGTACTTC. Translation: CASSQIGGYQETQYF.

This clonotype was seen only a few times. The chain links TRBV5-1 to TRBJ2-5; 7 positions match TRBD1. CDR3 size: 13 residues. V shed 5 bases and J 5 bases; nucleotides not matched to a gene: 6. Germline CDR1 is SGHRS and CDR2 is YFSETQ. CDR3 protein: CASRRDSDETQYF. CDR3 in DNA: TGCGCCAGCAGACGGGACAGCGATGAGACCCAGTACTTC.

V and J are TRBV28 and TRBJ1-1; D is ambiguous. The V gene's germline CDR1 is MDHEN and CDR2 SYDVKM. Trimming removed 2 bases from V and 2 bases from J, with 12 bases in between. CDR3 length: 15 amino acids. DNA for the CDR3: TGTGCCAGCAGTTTAGTTGAGGAGGTAAACACTGAAGCTTTCTTT. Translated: CASSLVEEVNTEAFF.

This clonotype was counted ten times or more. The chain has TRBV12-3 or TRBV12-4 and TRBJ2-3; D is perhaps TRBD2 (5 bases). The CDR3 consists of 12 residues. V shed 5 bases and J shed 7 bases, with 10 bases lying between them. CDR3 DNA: TGTGCCAGCAGTCCCGGACTCAATACGCAGTATTTT. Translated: CASSPGLNTQYF.

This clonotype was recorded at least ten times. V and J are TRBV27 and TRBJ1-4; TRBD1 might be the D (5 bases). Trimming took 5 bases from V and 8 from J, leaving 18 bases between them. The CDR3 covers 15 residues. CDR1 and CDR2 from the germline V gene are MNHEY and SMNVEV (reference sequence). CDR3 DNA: TGTGCCAGCAGTCTACAGGCTCCAGGACGAGAAAAACTGTTTTTT. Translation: CASSLQAPGREKLFF. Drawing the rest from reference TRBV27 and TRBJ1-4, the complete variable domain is EAQVTQNPRYLITVTGKKLTVTCSQNMNHEYMSWYRQDPGLGLRQIYYSMNVEVTDKGDVPEGYKVSRKEKRNFPLILESPSPNQTSLYFCASSLQAPGREKLFFGSGTQLSVL.

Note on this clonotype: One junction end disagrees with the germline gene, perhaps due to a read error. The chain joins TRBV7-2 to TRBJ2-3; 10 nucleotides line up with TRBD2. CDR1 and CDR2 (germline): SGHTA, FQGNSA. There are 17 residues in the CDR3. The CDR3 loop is CASSSWEAGGVTDAQYF. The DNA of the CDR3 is TGTGCCAGCAGCTCCTGGGAAGCGGGGGGGGTCACAGATGCGCAGTATTTT.

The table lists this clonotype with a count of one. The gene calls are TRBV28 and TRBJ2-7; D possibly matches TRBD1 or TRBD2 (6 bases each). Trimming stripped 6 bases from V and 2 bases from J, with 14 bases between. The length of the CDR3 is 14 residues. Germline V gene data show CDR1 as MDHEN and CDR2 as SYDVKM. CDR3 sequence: CASSIGRGAYEQYF. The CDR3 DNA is TGTGCCAGCAGCATCGGAAGGGGGGCCTACGAGCAGTACTTC. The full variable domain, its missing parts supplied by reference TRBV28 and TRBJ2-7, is DVKVTQSSRYLVKRTGEKVFLECVQDMDHENMFWYRQDPGLGLRLIYFSYDVKMKEKGDIPEGYSVSREKKERFSLILESASTNQTSMYLCASSIGRGAYEQYFGPGTRLTVT.

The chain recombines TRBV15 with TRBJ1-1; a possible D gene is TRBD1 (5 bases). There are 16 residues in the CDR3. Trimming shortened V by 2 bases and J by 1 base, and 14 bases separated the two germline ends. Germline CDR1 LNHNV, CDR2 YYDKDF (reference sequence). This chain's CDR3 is CATSRSRADKNTEAFF. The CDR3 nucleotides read TGTGCCACCAGCAGATCCAGGGCAGATAAGAACACTGAAGCTTTCTTT.

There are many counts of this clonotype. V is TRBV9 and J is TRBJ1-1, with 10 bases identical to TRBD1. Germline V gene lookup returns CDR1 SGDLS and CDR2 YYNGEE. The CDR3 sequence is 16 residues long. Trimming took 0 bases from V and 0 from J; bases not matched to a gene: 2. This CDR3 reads CASSVVGTGVNTEAFF. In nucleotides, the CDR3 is TGTGCCAGCAGCGTAGTAGGGACAGGGGTGAACACTGAAGCTTTCTTT.

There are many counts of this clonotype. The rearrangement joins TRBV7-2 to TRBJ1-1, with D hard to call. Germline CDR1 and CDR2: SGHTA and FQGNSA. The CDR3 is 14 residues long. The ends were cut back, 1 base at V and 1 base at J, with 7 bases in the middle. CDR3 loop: CASSLVVANTEAFF. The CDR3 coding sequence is TGTGCCAGCAGCTTAGTAGTGGCGAACACTGAAGCTTTCTTT.

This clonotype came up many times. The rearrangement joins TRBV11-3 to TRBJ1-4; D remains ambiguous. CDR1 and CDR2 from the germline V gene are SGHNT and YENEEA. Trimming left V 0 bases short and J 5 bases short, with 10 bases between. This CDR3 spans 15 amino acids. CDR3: CASSLDRDTNEKLFF. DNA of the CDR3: TGTGCCAGCAGCTTAGACCGGGATACGAATGAAAAACTGTTTTTT. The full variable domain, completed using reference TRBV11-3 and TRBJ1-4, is EAGVVQSPRYKIIEKKQPVAFWCNPISGHNTLYWYLQNLGQGPELLIRYENEEAVDDSQLPKDRFSAERLKGVDSTLKIQPAELGDSAVYLCASSLDRDTNEKLFFGSGTQLSVL.

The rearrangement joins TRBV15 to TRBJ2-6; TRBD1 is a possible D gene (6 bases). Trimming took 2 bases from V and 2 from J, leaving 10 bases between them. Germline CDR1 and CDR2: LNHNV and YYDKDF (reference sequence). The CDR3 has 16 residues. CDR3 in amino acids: CATSRSRGTGANVLTF. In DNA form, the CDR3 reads TGTGCCACCAGCAGATCGAGGGGGACTGGGGCCAACGTCCTGACTTTC.

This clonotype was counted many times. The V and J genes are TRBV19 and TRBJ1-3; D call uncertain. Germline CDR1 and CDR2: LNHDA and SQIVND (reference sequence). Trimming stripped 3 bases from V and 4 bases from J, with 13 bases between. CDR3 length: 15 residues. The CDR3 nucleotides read TGTGCCAGTAGTATCGTGTGGGGTACCGGAAACACCATATATTTT. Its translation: CASSIVWGTGNTIYF.

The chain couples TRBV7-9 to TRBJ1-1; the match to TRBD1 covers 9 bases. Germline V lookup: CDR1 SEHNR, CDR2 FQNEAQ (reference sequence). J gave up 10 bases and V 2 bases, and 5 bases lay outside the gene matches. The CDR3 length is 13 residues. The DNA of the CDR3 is TGTGCCAGCAGCTTATCTGAGGACAGGGGAGCTTTCTTT. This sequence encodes CASSLSEDRGAFF. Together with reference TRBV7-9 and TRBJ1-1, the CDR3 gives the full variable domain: DTGVSQNPRHKITKRGQNVTFRCDPISEHNRLYWYRQTLGQGPEFLTYFQNEAQLEKSRLLSDRFSAERPKGSFSTLEIQRTEQGDSAMYLCASSLSEDRGAFFGQGTRLTVV.

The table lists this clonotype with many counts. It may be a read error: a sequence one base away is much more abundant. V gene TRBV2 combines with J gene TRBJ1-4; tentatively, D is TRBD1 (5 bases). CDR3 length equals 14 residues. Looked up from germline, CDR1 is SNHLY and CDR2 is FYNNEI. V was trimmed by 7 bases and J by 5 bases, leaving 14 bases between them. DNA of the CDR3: TGTGCCAGCAATGGGGGAGTGGGCAATGAAAAACTGTTTTTT. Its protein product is CASNGGVGNEKLFF. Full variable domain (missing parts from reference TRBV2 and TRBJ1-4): EPEVTQTPSHQVTQMGQEVILRCVPISNHLYFYWYRQILGQKVEFLVSFYNNEISEKSEIFDDQFSVERPDGSNFTLKIRSTKLEDSAMYFCASNGGVGNEKLFFGSGTQLSVL.

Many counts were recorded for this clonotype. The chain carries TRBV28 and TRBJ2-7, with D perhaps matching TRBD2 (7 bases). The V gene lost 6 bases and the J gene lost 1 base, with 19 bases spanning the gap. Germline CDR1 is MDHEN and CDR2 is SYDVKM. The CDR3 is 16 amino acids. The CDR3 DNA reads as TGTGCCAGCAGATGGGGGGGGGGGGCAGGGTCCTACGAGCAGTACTTC. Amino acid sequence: CASRWGGGAGSYEQYF.

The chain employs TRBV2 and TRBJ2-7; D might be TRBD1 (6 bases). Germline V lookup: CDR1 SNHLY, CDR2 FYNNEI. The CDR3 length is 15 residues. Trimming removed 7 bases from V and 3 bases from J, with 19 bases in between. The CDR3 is CASKLPGALNYEQYF. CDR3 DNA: TGTGCCAGCAAACTCCCAGGGGCGCTAAACTACGAGCAGTACTTC.

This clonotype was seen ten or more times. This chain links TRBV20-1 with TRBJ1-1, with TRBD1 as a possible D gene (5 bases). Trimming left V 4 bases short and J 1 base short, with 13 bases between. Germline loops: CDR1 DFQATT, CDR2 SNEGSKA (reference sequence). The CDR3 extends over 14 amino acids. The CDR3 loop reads CSAKRDQGNTEAFF. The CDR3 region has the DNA TGCAGTGCTAAGAGGGATCAGGGGAACACTGAAGCTTTCTTT.